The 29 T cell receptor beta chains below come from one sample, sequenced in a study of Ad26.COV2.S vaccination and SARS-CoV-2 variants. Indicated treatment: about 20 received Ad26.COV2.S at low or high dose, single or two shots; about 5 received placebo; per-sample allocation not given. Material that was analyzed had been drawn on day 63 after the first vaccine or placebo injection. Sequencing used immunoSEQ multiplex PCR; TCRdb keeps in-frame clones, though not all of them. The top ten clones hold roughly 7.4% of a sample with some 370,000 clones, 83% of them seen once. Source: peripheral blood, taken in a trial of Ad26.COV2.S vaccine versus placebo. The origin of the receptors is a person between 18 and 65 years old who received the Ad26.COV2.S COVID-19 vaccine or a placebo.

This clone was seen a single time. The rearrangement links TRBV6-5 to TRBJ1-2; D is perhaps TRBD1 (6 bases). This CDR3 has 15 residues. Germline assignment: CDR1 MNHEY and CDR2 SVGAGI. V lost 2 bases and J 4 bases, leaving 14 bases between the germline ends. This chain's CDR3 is CASSYETGSLYGYTF. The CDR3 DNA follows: TGTGCCAGCAGTTACGAAACAGGGTCACTCTATGGCTACACCTTC.

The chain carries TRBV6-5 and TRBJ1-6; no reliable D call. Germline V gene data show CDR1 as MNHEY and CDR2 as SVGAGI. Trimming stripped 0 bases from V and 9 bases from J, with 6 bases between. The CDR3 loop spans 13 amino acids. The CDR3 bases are TGTGCCAGCAGTTACTCAATTGGTTCACCCCTCCACTTT. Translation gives CASSYSIGSPLHF.

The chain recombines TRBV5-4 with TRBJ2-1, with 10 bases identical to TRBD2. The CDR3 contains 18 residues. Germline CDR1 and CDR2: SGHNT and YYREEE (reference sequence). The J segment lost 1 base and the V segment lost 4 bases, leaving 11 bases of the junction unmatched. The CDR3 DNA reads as TGTGCCAGCAGCCACGGGGGCCTAGCGGGGGTTTCCTACAATGAGCAGTTCTTC. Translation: CASSHGGLAGVSYNEQFF.

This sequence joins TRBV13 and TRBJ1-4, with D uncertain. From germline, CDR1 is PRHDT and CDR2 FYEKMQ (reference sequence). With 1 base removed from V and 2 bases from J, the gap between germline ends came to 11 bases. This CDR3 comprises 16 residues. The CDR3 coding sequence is TGTGCCAGCAGCTTAGCCCGAGGGAGGACTAATGAAAAACTGTTTTTT. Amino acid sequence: CASSLARGRTNEKLFF.

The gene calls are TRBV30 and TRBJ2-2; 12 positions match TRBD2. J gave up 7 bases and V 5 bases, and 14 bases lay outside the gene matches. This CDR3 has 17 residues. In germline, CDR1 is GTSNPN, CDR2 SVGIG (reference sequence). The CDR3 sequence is CAWVPPSGRALNGELFF. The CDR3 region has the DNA TGTGCCTGGGTCCCCCCTAGCGGGAGGGCCTTGAACGGGGAGCTGTTTTTT.

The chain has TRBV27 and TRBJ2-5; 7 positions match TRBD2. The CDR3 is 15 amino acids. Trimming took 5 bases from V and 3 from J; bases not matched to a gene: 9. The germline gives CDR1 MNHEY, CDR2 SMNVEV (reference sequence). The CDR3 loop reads CASSAKTSRKETQYF. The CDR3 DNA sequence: TGTGCCAGCAGTGCCAAGACTAGCCGAAAAGAGACCCAGTACTTC.

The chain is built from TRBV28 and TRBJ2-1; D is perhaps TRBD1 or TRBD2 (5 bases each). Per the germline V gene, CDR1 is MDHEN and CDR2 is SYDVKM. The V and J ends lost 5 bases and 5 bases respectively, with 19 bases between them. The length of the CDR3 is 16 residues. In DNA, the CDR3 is TGTGCCAGCAGTCCCTTAAACGTTCGGGACGACAATGAGCAGTTCTTC. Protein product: CASSPLNVRDDNEQFF.

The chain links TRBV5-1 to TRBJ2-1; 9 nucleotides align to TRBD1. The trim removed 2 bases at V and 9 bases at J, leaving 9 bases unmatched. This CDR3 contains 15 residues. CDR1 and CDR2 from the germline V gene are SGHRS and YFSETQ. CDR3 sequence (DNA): TGCGCCAGCAGCTTACCGGGACAGGGAGGAGGTGAGCAGTTCTTC. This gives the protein CASSLPGQGGGEQFF.

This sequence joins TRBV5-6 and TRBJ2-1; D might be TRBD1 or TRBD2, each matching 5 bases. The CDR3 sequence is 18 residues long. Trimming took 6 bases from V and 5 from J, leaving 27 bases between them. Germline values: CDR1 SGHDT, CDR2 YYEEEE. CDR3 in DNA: TGTGCCAGCAACCCCCCGGGACCAACTCGAAGAATACACAATGAGCAGTTCTTC. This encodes CASNPPGPTRRIHNEQFF.

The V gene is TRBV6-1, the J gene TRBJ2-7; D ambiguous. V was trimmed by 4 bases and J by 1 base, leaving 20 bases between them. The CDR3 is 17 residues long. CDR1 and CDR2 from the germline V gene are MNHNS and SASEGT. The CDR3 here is CASSVTLSWPQSYEQYF. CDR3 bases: TGTGCCAGCAGTGTGACTTTGTCCTGGCCTCAATCCTACGAGCAGTACTTC.

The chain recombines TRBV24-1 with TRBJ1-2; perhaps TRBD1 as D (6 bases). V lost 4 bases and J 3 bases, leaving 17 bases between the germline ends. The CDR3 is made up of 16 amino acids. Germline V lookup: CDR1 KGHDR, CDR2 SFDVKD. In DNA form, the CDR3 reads TGTGCCACCAGTGACCCGACGGAAGGGGGATACTATGGCTACACCTTC. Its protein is CATSDPTEGGYYGYTF.

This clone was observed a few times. CDR3 amino acids: CASHSGNTIYF. The CDR3 DNA sequence: TGTGCTAGTCACTCTGGAAACACCATATATTTT. The chain is built from TRBV12-5 and TRBJ1-3; D call uncertain. The ends were cut back, 8 bases at V and 0 bases at J, with 2 bases in the middle. The CDR3 loop spans 11 amino acids. Per germline, CDR1 LGHNT and CDR2 FRNRAP.

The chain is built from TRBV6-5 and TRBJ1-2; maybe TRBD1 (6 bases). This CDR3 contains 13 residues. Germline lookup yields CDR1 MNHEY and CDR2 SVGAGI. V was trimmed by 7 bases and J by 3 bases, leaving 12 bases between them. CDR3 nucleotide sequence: TGTGCCAGCATGGCGGGGGGCGACTATGGCTACACCTTC. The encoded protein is CASMAGGDYGYTF.

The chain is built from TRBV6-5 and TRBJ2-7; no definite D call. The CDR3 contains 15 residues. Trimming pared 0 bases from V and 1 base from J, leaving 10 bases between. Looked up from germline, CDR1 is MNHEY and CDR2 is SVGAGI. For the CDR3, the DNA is TGTGCCAGCAGTTACTCGCTTAGACGGTCCTACGAGCAGTACTTC. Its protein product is CASSYSLRRSYEQYF.

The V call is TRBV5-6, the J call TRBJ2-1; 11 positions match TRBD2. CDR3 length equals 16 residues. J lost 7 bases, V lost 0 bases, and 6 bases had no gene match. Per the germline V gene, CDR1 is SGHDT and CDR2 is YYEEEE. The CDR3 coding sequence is TGTGCCAGCAGCTTGGGGCGACTAGCGGGAAAGAATGAGCAGTTCTTC. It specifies CASSLGRLAGKNEQFF.

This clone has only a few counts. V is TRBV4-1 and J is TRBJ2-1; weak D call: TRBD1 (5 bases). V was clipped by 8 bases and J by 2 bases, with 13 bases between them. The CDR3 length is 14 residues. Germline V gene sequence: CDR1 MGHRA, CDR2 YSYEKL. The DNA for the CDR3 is TGCGCCAGCTTCCCCAGGGCGGCCTACAATGAGCAGTTCTTC. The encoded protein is CASFPRAAYNEQFF.

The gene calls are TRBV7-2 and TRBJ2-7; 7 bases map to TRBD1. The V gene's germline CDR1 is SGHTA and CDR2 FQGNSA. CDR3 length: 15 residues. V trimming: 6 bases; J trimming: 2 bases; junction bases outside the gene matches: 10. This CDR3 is CASSLPGQRAYEQYF. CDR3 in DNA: TGTGCCAGCAGTCTACCGGGACAGCGAGCCTACGAGCAGTACTTC. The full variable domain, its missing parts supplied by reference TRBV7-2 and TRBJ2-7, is GAGVSQSPSNKVTEKGKDVELRCDPISGHTALYWYRQSLGQGLEFLIYFQGNSAPDKSGLPSDRFSAERTGGSVSTLTIQRTQQEDSAVYLCASSLPGQRAYEQYFGPGTRLTVT.

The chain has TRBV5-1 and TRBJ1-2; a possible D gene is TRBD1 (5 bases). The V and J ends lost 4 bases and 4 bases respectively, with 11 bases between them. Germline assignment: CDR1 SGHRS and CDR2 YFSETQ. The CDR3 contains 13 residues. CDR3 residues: CASSQTVSYGYTF. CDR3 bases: TGCGCCAGCAGCCAGACAGTAAGCTATGGCTACACCTTC.

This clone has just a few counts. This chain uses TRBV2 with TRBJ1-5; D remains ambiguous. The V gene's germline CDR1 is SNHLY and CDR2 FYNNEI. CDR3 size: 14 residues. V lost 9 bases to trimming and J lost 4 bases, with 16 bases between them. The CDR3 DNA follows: TGTGCCAGATCACCTTGGGGAGGGAATCAGCCCCAGCATTTT. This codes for CARSPWGGNQPQHF.

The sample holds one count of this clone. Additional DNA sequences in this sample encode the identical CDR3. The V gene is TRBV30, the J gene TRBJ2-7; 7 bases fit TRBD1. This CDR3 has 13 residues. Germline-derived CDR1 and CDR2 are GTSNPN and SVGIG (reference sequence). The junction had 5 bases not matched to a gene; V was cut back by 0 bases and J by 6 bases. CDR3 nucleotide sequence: TGTGCCTGGAGTGTAGGTGCAGGGGGCGAGCAGTACTTC. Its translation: CAWSVGAGGEQYF.

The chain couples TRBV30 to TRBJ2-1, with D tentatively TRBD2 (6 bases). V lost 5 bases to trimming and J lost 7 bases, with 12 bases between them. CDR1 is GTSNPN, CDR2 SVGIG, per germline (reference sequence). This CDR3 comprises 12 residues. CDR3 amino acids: CAWGNGGNEQFF. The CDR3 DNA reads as TGTGCCTGGGGAAACGGGGGAAATGAGCAGTTCTTC.

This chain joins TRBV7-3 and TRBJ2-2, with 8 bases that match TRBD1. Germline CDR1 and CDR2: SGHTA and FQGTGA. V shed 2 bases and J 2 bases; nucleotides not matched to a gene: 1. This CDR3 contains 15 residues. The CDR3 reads CASSLSGGNTGELFF. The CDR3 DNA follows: TGTGCCAGCAGCTTATCAGGGGGCAACACCGGGGAGCTGTTTTTT.

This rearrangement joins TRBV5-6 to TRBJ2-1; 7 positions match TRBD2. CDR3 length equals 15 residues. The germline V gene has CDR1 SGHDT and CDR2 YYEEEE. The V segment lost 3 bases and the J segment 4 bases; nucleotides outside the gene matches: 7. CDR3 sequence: CASSSGTTAYNEQFF. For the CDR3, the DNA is TGTGCCAGCAGCTCCGGGACTACTGCTTACAATGAGCAGTTCTTC.

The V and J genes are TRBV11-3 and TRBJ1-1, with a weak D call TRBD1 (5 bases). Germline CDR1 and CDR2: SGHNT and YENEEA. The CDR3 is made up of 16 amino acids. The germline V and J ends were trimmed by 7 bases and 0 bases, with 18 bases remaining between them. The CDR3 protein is CASTQSGTRVNTEAFF. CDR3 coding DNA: TGTGCCAGCACTCAATCAGGGACGAGAGTGAACACTGAAGCTTTCTTT.

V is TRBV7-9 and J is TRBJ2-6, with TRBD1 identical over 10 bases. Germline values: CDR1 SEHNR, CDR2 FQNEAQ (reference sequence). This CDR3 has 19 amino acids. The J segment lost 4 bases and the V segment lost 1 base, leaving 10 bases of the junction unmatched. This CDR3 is CASSLGGGTGAAGANVLTF. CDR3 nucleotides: TGTGCCAGCAGCTTAGGAGGAGGGACAGGGGCGGCCGGGGCCAACGTCCTGACTTTC. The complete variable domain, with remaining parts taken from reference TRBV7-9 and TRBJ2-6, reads DTGVSQNPRHKITKRGQNVTFRCDPISEHNRLYWYRQTLGQGPEFLTYFQNEAQLEKSRLLSDRFSAERPKGSFSTLEIQRTEQGDSAMYLCASSLGGGTGAAGANVLTFGAGSRLTVL.

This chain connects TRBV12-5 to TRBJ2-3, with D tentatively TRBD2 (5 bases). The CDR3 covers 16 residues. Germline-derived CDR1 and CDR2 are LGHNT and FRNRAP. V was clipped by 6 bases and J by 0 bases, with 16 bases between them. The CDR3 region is CASGLGWRGSTDTQYF. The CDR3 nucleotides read TGTGCTAGTGGCCTCGGGTGGCGCGGGAGCACAGATACGCAGTATTTT.

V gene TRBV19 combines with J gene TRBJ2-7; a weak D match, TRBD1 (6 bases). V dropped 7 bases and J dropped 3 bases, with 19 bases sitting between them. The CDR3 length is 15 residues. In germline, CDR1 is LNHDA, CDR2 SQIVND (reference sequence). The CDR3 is CASTPTGQAYYEQYF. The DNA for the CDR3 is TGTGCCAGTACCCCTACGGGACAAGCGTACTACGAGCAGTACTTC.

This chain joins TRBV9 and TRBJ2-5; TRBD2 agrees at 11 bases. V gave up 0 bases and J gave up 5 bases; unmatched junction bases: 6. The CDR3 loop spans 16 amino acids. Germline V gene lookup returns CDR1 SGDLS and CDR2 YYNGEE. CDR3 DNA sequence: TGTGCCAGCAGCGTAGGGGCTAGCGGGAGGTTGGAGACCCAGTACTTC. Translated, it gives CASSVGASGRLETQYF.

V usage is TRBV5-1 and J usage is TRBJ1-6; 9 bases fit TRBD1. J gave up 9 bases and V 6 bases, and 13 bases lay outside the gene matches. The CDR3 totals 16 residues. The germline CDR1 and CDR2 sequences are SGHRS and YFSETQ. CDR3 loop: CASIPGTGSSGSPLHF. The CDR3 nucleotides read TGCGCCAGCATCCCCGGGACAGGGTCATCGGGTTCACCCCTCCACTTT. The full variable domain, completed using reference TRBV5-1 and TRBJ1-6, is KAGVTQTPRYLIKTRGQQVTLSCSPISGHRSVSWYQQTPGQGLQFLFEYFSETQRNKGNFPGRFSGRQFSNSRSEMNVSTLELGDSALYLCASIPGTGSSGSPLHFGNGTRLTVT.